These 19 T cell receptor beta chains originate from one sample sequenced in a study of shared clonotypes between healthy human individuals (dated by TCRdb to the early 2020s). CD8 naive samples were CD45RO-negative cells positively selected for CCR7, giving a CD45RA+CCR7+ population that excluded TemRA cells. Libraries came from the immunoSEQ multiplex PCR assay. TCRdb provides this immuneACCESS table in a form limited to in-frame rearrangements. Some clones are lacking; in checked studies, under half of them reflect an unresolved V gene, and why the rest are absent is not known. Counted in this sample were about 2,200,000 clones; about 93% of them appeared once. The ten top clones hold more than 1.5% of the sample. The sequencing sample was made of naive CD8+ T cells from PBMCs. The cell subset or site label, as the study defines it: CD45RA+CCR7+. Receptors originate from a man aged 18-30 years in good health. Some clones in this sample may be carry-over from other donors' samples.

This clone was found once. J is TRBJ2-3 and V is TRBV6-6; D call uncertain. From germline, CDR1 is MNHNY and CDR2 SVGAGI (reference sequence). V was pared by 8 bases and J by 5 bases, with 2 bases between. This CDR3 is built from 9 residues. CDR3 sequence (DNA): TGTGCCAGCGGAGATACGCAGTATTTT. Translated: CASGDTQYF.

Only one count was recorded for this clone. The rearrangement links TRBV11-3 to TRBJ2-1; 8 positions agree with TRBD1. The germline V gene encodes CDR1 SGHNT and CDR2 YENEEA. Unmatched junction bases numbered 3, after V lost 1 base and J lost 7 bases. The CDR3 extends over 14 amino acids. Here the CDR3 DNA reads TGTGCCAGCAGCTTAGGGCAGGGGGCAAATGAGCAGTTCTTC. Residues: CASSLGQGANEQFF.

The CDR3 sequence is CSVVRDNTEAFF. The CDR3 DNA sequence: TGCAGCGTTGTTCGGGATAACACTGAAGCTTTCTTT. The chain has TRBV29-1 and TRBJ1-1, with D unclear. V lost 4 bases to trimming and J lost 2 bases, with 8 bases between them. The germline gives CDR1 SQVTM, CDR2 ANQGSEA. CDR3 size: 12 residues.

This clone was picked up one time. The DNA for the CDR3 is TGCAGCGTCCCTTGGAGAAACACCGGGGAGCTGTTTTTT. The encoded protein is CSVPWRNTGELFF. This chain links TRBV29-1 with TRBJ2-2; unclear D gene. The CDR3 runs to 13 residues. Germline V CDR1 and CDR2: SQVTM, ANQGSEA. V lost 6 bases and J lost 2, with 10 bases in between.

The rearrangement links TRBV27 to TRBJ2-5; D may be TRBD1 or TRBD2 (5 bases each). With 5 bases removed from V and 1 base from J, the gap between germline ends came to 14 bases. The germline gives CDR1 MNHEY, CDR2 SMNVEV (reference sequence). The CDR3 contains 15 residues. The CDR3 DNA reads TGTGCCAGCAGTCTGATCGGGGCAGGCCAAGAGACCCAGTACTTC. Its protein is CASSLIGAGQETQYF.

The chain links TRBV7-3 to TRBJ2-1; 9 positions match TRBD2. V shed 5 bases and J 3 bases; nucleotides not matched to a gene: 8. CDR1 and CDR2 from the germline V gene are SGHTA and FQGTGA. This CDR3 is built from 16 residues. The CDR3 region is CASSRASGTLYNEQFF. The DNA of the CDR3 is TGTGCCAGCAGCCGGGCTAGCGGGACCCTCTACAATGAGCAGTTCTTC.

The chain combines TRBV21-1 with TRBJ2-3; TRBD1, the table's D call, was not compared with the DNA. TRBV21-1 corresponds to a pseudogene. This CDR3 is 14 amino acids long. The CDR3, as DNA: TGTACGACGGCAGGGGGGTCGGGAGAAGATACGCAGTATTTT. Amino acids: CTTAGGSGEDTQYF.

V usage is TRBV5-1 and J usage is TRBJ2-3; D unresolved. CDR1 is SGHRS, CDR2 YFSETQ, per germline. The CDR3 has 15 amino acids. Trimming took 4 bases from V and 6 from J, leaving 18 bases between them. The CDR3 is CASSTTQFRLDTQYF. The CDR3 DNA follows: TGCGCCAGCAGCACTACACAGTTCCGTTTGGATACGCAGTATTTT.

The chain recombines TRBV9 with TRBJ2-2, with D tentatively TRBD1 (9 bases). The CDR3 has 16 amino acids. Trimming stripped 4 bases from V and 6 bases from J, with 19 bases between. Looked up from germline, CDR1 is SGDLS and CDR2 is YYNGEE. The CDR3 loop is CASSFSGTGRSGELFF. The CDR3 DNA reads TGTGCCAGCAGCTTTAGCGGGACAGGGAGGTCCGGGGAGCTGTTTTTT.

This chain joins TRBV19 and TRBJ2-5; a possible D gene is TRBD2 (6 bases). V lost 7 bases and J lost 4, with 10 bases in between. Per germline, CDR1 LNHDA and CDR2 SQIVND (reference sequence). The CDR3 spans 12 residues. The CDR3 sequence: CASTEGGETQYF. CDR3 sequence (DNA): TGTGCCAGTACGGAGGGCGGAGAGACCCAGTACTTC.

The chain links TRBV5-4 to TRBJ1-4; 7 bases map to TRBD1. After removal of 4 bases from V and 3 bases from J, the junction contained 12 bases not matched to a gene. Germline CDR1 is SGHNT and CDR2 is YYREEE (reference sequence). The CDR3 spans 17 residues. CDR3 nucleotide sequence: TGTGCCAGCAGCGTGGACAGGACCTTGGGGCCTAATGAAAAACTGTTTTTT. It is translated as CASSVDRTLGPNEKLFF.

The rearrangement links TRBV10-1 to TRBJ2-3; 11 bases line up with TRBD2. This CDR3 region has 21 residues. The V and J ends lost 4 bases and 1 base, in that order; junction bases with no gene match: 19. Germline lookup yields CDR1 WNHNN and CDR2 SYGVQD (reference sequence). The CDR3 nucleotides read TGCGCCAGCAGTGGGAATCCGGGACAGACGCTAGCGGGAGGCGGCACAGATACGCAGTATTTT. It translates to CASSGNPGQTLAGGGTDTQYF.

The V and J genes are TRBV27 and TRBJ2-7; D may be TRBD2 (6 bases). V shed 0 bases and J shed 12 bases, with 15 bases lying between them. The CDR3 sequence is 13 residues long. The germline gives CDR1 MNHEY, CDR2 SMNVEV (reference sequence). CDR3 protein: CASSLSPRDSTYF. The CDR3 DNA is TGTGCCAGCAGTTTATCCCCTCGGGACTCGACGTACTTC.

The rearrangement joins TRBV7-9 to TRBJ2-5; perhaps TRBD1 as D (5 bases). Trimming removed 0 bases at V and 6 bases at J, with 8 bases between. The CDR3 runs 13 residues. The germline V gene encodes CDR1 SEHNR and CDR2 FQNEAQ (reference sequence). CDR3 loop: CASSLAGLKTQYF. The CDR3 DNA reads TGTGCCAGCAGCTTAGCGGGGCTGAAGACCCAGTACTTC. The entire variable domain, with the rest obtained from reference TRBV7-9 and TRBJ2-5, is as follows: DTGVSQNPRHKITKRGQNVTFRCDPISEHNRLYWYRQTLGQGPEFLTYFQNEAQLEKSRLLSDRFSAERPKGSFSTLEIQRTEQGDSAMYLCASSLAGLKTQYFGPGTRLLVL.

V is TRBV27 and J is TRBJ2-1; 9 bases are a match to TRBD2. This CDR3 contains 17 residues. The V segment lost 5 bases and the J segment 0 bases; nucleotides outside the gene matches: 8. Germline values: CDR1 MNHEY, CDR2 SMNVEV (reference sequence). The CDR3 region has the DNA TGTGCCAGCAGTCCCCGGACTAGCGTATACTCCTACAATGAGCAGTTCTTC. Its translation: CASSPRTSVYSYNEQFF.

The rearrangement joins TRBV7-9 to TRBJ1-2; the D gene is possibly TRBD1 (5 bases). Germline V gene sequence: CDR1 SEHNR, CDR2 FQNEAQ (reference sequence). The CDR3 covers 14 residues. V gave up 0 bases and J gave up 5 bases, with 10 bases separating them. The CDR3 DNA sequence: TGTGCCAGCAGCTTAGCGACAGACCTTTATGGCTACACCTTC. Translating it yields CASSLATDLYGYTF.

A single count supports this clone. The chain employs TRBV25-1 and TRBJ2-1; tentative D call: TRBD2 (8 bases). The CDR3 has 18 amino acids. V lost 4 bases to trimming and J lost 8 bases, with 27 bases between them. Germline CDR1 MGHDK, CDR2 SYGVNS. Here the CDR3 DNA reads TGTGCCAGCAGTGTGCAGGGGGAGGGGATAGCGGGATTCTATGAGCAGTTCTTC. It encodes CASSVQGEGIAGFYEQFF.

CDR3 coding DNA: TGTGCCAGCAGCTTATTACAGAGGGCCGACAATGAGCAGTTCTTC. Protein product: CASSLLQRADNEQFF. The chain combines TRBV7-8 with TRBJ2-1; D is possibly TRBD2 (5 bases). V lost 2 bases and J lost 5, with 13 bases in between. The germline gives CDR1 SGHVS, CDR2 FQNEAQ. The CDR3 is made up of 15 amino acids.

Details on this clone: It is unclear where the CDR3 begins or ends on the DNA, so no DNA is shown, and the CDR3 is as TCRdb lists it. The chain uses TRBV25-1 and TRBJ1-4; the DNA was not compared with TRBD1, the D call given in the table. The CDR3 length equals 14 residues, ends included. CDR1 MGHDK and CDR2 SYGVNS come from the germline V gene. This CDR3 reads CASSEGWGTGTLFF.